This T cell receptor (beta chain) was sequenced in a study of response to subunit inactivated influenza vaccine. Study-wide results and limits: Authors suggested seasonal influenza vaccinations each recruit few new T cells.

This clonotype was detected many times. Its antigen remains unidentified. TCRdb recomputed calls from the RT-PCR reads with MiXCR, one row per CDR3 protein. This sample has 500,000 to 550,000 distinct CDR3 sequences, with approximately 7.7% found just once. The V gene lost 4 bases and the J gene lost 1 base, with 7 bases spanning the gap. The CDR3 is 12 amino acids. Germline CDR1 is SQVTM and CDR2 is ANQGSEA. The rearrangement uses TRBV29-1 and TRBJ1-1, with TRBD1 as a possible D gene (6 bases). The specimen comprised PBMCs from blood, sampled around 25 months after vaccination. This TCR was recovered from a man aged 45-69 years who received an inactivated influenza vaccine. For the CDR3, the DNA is TGCAGCGTTGTCAGGGGGAACACTGAAGCTTTCTTT. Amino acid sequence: CSVVRGNTEAFF.